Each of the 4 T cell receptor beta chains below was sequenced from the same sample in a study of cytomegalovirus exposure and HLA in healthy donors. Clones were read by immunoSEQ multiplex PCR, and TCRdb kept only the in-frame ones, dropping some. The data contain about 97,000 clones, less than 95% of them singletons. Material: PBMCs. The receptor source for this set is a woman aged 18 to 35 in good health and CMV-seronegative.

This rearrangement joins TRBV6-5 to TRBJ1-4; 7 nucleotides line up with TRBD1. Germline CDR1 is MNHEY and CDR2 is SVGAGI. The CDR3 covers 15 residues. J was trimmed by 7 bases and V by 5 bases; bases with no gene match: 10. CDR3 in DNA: TGTGCCAGCAGTCCGGGGACAGTTGGACCTGAAAAACTGTTTTTT. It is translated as CASSPGTVGPEKLFF.

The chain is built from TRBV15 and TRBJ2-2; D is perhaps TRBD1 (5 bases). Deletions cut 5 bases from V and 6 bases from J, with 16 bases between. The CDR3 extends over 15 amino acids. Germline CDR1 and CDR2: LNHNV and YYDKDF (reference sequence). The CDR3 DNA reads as TGTGCCACCAGCCGAAACAGACAGTCGGCCGGGGAGCTGTTTTTT. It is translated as CATSRNRQSAGELFF.

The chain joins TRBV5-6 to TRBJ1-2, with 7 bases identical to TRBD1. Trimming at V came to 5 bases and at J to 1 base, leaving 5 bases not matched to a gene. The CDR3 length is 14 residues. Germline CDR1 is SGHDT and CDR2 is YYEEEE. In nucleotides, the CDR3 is TGTGCCAGCAGGGAACAGGGGCTTAACTATGGCTACACCTTC. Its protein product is CASREQGLNYGYTF.

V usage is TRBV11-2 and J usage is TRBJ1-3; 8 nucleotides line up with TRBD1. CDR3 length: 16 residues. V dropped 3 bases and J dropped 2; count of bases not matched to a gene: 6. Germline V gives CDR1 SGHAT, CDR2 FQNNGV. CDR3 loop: CASSLEQGVAGNTIYF. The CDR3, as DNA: TGTGCCAGCAGCTTGGAACAGGGGGTAGCTGGAAACACCATATATTTT.